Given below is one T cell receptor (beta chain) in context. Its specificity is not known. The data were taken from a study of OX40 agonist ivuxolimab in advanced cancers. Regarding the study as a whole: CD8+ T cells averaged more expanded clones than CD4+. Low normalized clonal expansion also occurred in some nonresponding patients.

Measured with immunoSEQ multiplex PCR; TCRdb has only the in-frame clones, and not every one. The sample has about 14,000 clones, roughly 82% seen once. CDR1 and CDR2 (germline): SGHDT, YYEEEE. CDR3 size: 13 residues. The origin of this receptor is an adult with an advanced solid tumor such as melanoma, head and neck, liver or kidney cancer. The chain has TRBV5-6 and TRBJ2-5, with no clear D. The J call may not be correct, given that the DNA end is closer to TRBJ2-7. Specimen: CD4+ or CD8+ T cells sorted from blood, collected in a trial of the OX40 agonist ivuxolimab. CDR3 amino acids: CASSLSGGHEQYF. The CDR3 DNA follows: TGTGCCAGCAGCTTGTCGGGCGGTCACGAGCAGTACTTC.